Following are 31 T cell receptor beta chains from one sample sequenced in a study of response to subunit inactivated influenza vaccine. TCRdb independently ran MiXCR on the RT-PCR reads; one entry per CDR3 protein. Here the sample spans more than 600,000 distinct CDR3 sequences, about 18% being singletons. The sample consisted of PBMCs from blood, taken around 5 days after vaccination. These receptors were taken from a man in his forties or fifties who received an inactivated influenza vaccine.

The chain combines TRBV12-3 or TRBV12-4 with TRBJ1-4; 11 nucleotides line up with TRBD1. This CDR3 is 15 amino acids long. After removal of 5 bases from V and 4 bases from J, the junction contained 3 bases not matched to a gene. The CDR3 sequence: CASSPGTGGNEKLFF. The CDR3 DNA sequence: TGTGCCAGCAGTCCCGGGACAGGGGGTAATGAAAAACTGTTTTTT.

CDR3 in DNA: TGTGCCTGGAAGGATTCATCCTACAATGAGCAGTTCTTC. The encoded protein is CAWKDSSYNEQFF. This rearrangement joins TRBV30 to TRBJ2-1; D unresolved. The CDR3 sequence is 13 residues long. Per germline, CDR1 GTSNPN and CDR2 SVGIG (reference sequence). V lost 4 bases to trimming and J lost 1 base, with 8 bases between them.

CDR3 DNA sequence: TGTGCCAGCAGTTACCCTCTCTACGAGCAGTACTTC. As protein: CASSYPLYEQYF. The chain has TRBV6-2 or TRBV6-3 and TRBJ2-7, with D hard to call. This CDR3 spans 12 amino acids. Germline-derived CDR1 and CDR2 are MNHEY and SVGEGT. V lost 2 bases to trimming and J lost 3 bases, with 5 bases between them.

The chain couples TRBV12-3 or TRBV12-4 to TRBJ1-3; D perhaps matches TRBD1 (6 bases). Trimming removed 6 bases from V and 0 bases from J, with 12 bases in between. This CDR3 is built from 15 residues. The CDR3 nucleotides read TGTGCCAGCAGGATGACAGGCCACTCTGGAAACACCATATATTTT. Encoded protein: CASRMTGHSGNTIYF.

This chain joins TRBV29-1 and TRBJ2-1; the D gene is possibly TRBD2 (6 bases). Germline V lookup: CDR1 SQVTM, CDR2 ANQGSEA. Trimming took 7 bases from V and 8 from J, leaving 12 bases between them. The CDR3 is 11 amino acids. CDR3 residues: CSGRLDHEQFF. CDR3 nucleotides: TGCAGCGGGAGACTAGACCATGAGCAGTTCTTC.

This clonotype has just a few counts. This chain links TRBV6-4 with TRBJ2-1; 7 bases align to TRBD2. The CDR3 is made up of 16 amino acids. Germline lookup yields CDR1 MRHNA and CDR2 SNTAGT. The trim removed 3 bases at V and 3 bases at J, leaving 8 bases unmatched. For the CDR3, the DNA is TGTGCCAGCAGTGAGGCGGGGCTAGCGGACTACAATGAGCAGTTCTTC. Its translation: CASSEAGLADYNEQFF.

This clonotype was counted a few times. The chain joins TRBV7-9 to TRBJ1-1, with a possible D match to TRBD1 (5 bases). The CDR3 loop spans 12 amino acids. V was trimmed by 7 bases and J by 1 base, leaving 7 bases between them. Germline V gene sequence: CDR1 SEHNR, CDR2 FQNEAQ (reference sequence). CDR3 sequence: CASTQGNTEAFF. The CDR3 DNA is TGTGCCAGCACCCAGGGGAACACTGAAGCTTTCTTT.

This clonotype was observed a handful of times. V is TRBV12-3 or TRBV12-4 and J is TRBJ2-3; D possibly corresponds to TRBD2 (5 bases). This CDR3 has 15 amino acids. V was clipped by 3 bases and J by 3 bases, with 13 bases between them. CDR3 sequence: CASSLGEGRTDTQYF. The CDR3 bases are TGTGCCAGCAGTTTGGGCGAGGGAAGAACAGATACGCAGTATTTT.

The chain couples TRBV20-1 to TRBJ1-1; 7 bases are a match to TRBD1. There are 13 residues in the CDR3. From germline, CDR1 is DFQATT and CDR2 SNEGSKA (reference sequence). V was pared by 6 bases and J by 3 bases, with 7 bases of the junction left unmatched. The DNA of the CDR3 is TGCAGTGCCCTGGACAGGAGAGACACTGAAGCTTTCTTT. This encodes CSALDRRDTEAFF.

The J gene is TRBJ2-3, the V gene TRBV11-2; D not resolved. Germline CDR1 reads SGHAT; CDR2 reads FQNNGV. This CDR3 spans 14 amino acids. Trimming took off 0 bases at V and 3 bases at J, with 7 bases between the two ends. The CDR3 is CASSLDIGTDTQYF. The DNA for the CDR3 is TGTGCCAGCAGCTTAGACATAGGGACAGATACGCAGTATTTT.

The rearrangement joins TRBV27 to TRBJ2-5; D unresolved. The ends were cut back, 1 base at V and 0 bases at J, with 6 bases in the middle. The V gene's germline CDR1 is MNHEY and CDR2 SMNVEV (reference sequence). The CDR3 totals 14 residues. Written as DNA, the CDR3 is TGTGCCAGCAGTTTATTGCCTAACCAAGAGACCCAGTACTTC. Its translation: CASSLLPNQETQYF.

The chain couples TRBV7-8 to TRBJ2-1; D is ambiguous. The V gene's germline CDR1 is SGHVS and CDR2 FQNEAQ. This CDR3 is 15 amino acids long. V gave up 0 bases and J gave up 6 bases, with 12 bases separating them. CDR3 in DNA: TGTGCCAGCAGCTTAGCTCTCTCGTGGCCCAATGAGCAGTTCTTC. Translated: CASSLALSWPNEQFF.

The rearrangement uses TRBV5-1 and TRBJ1-2, with 8 bases identical to TRBD1. V was clipped by 3 bases and J by 7 bases; unmatched bases: 11. From germline, CDR1 is SGHRS and CDR2 YFSETQ. CDR3 size: 15 residues. CDR3 sequence (DNA): TGCGCCAGCAGCTCAAATCGGGACAGGCGGTTTGGCTACACCTTC. As protein: CASSSNRDRRFGYTF. The full variable domain, its missing parts supplied by reference TRBV5-1 and TRBJ1-2, is KAGVTQTPRYLIKTRGQQVTLSCSPISGHRSVSWYQQTPGQGLQFLFEYFSETQRNKGNFPGRFSGRQFSNSRSEMNVSTLELGDSALYLCASSSNRDRRFGYTFGSGTRLTVV.

This clonotype was detected only a few times. The chain has TRBV18 and TRBJ2-5; D might be TRBD1 or TRBD2, each matching 5 bases. Germline CDR1 KGHSH, CDR2 LQKENI. The CDR3 runs to 14 residues. The ends were cut back, 1 base at V and 3 bases at J, with 9 bases in the middle. This CDR3 reads CASSPRQGEETQYF. Here the CDR3 DNA reads TGTGCCAGCTCACCACGGCAGGGAGAAGAGACCCAGTACTTC.

This clonotype was observed a few times. The gene calls are TRBV20-1 and TRBJ2-1, with D perhaps TRBD2 (5 bases). Between the trimmed V and J ends, which lost 5 bases and 9 bases, there was a span of 8 bases. The germline V gene has CDR1 DFQATT and CDR2 SNEGSKA (reference sequence). The CDR3 is 10 residues long. DNA of the CDR3: TGCAGTGCTCCCGCGGGTGAGCAGTTCTTC. As protein: CSAPAGEQFF.

This chain uses TRBV27 with TRBJ1-2; D uncertain. This CDR3 is built from 12 residues. CDR1 is MNHEY, CDR2 SMNVEV, per germline (reference sequence). V lost 8 bases, J lost 4 bases, and 11 bases lay in between. In DNA, the CDR3 is TGTGCCAGCGGATCGGCAGGCTATGGCTACACCTTC. Amino acid sequence: CASGSAGYGYTF.

This clonotype turned up a few times. V is TRBV7-6 and J is TRBJ2-5, with D unresolved. V dropped 3 bases and J dropped 8 bases, with 19 bases sitting between them. Germline lookup yields CDR1 SGHVS and CDR2 FNYEAQ. The CDR3 is 15 residues long. CDR3 sequence (DNA): TGTGCCAGCAGCTTTTCAGACTTGGTCCCCCATACCCAGTACTTC. This sequence encodes CASSFSDLVPHTQYF.

The J gene is TRBJ2-3, the V gene TRBV6-5, with 9 nucleotides matching TRBD2. Trimming removed 2 bases from V and 0 bases from J; junction bases left unmatched: 6. Germline values: CDR1 MNHEY, CDR2 SVGAGI. The CDR3 is 17 amino acids. The CDR3 DNA is TGTGCCAGCAGTTACGAGGCTAGCGGGACTAGCACAGATACGCAGTATTTT. This codes for CASSYEASGTSTDTQYF.

This clonotype was observed many times. The chain links TRBV5-1 to TRBJ2-7; a weak D match, TRBD2 (5 bases). V was pared by 0 bases and J by 3 bases, with 10 bases between. This CDR3 comprises 14 residues. CDR1 and CDR2 (germline): SGHRS, YFSETQ. The CDR3 sequence is CASSLGQSGYEQYF. Here the CDR3 DNA reads TGCGCCAGCAGCTTGGGGCAGAGCGGCTACGAGCAGTACTTC.

This clonotype was counted many times. The V call is TRBV5-1, the J call TRBJ2-1; TRBD1 agrees at 10 bases. This CDR3 spans 19 amino acids. The trim removed 0 bases at V and 1 base at J, leaving 10 bases unmatched. CDR1 is SGHRS and CDR2 is YFSETQ in the germline V gene. As DNA, the CDR3 is TGCGCCAGCAGCTTGGTTGGGACAGGGGTTCTGTCTTCCTACAATGAGCAGTTCTTC. Protein product: CASSLVGTGVLSSYNEQFF.

The sample holds a few counts of this clonotype. The CDR3 coding sequence is TGTGCCAGCAGCTCCATCCAAACTGTCTCCTACAATGAGCAGTTCTTC. Its translation is CASSSIQTVSYNEQFF. V is TRBV6-1 and J is TRBJ2-1; D remains unclear. The ends were cut back, 6 bases at V and 0 bases at J, with 15 bases in the middle. The CDR3 is made up of 16 amino acids. Germline V lookup: CDR1 MNHNS, CDR2 SASEGT.

The chain couples TRBV7-3 to TRBJ2-3, with D possibly matching TRBD2 (6 bases). V gave up 1 base and J gave up 0 bases, with 32 bases separating them. Germline CDR1 reads SGHTA; CDR2 reads FQGTGA. CDR3 length: 23 residues. The CDR3 region has the DNA TGTGCCAGCAGCTTAAGGGGAAGGGACTTACGACTTGGCGCGCGCCTCAGCACAGATACGCAGTATTTT. Protein product: CASSLRGRDLRLGARLSTDTQYF.

This clonotype was observed at least ten times. In nucleotides, the CDR3 is TGTGCCGTAACCCTGTCGGGTACCTACAATGAGCAGTTCTTC. Protein product: CAVTLSGTYNEQFF. The J gene is TRBJ2-1, the V gene TRBV10-3; D is uncertain. The ends were cut back, 11 bases at V and 2 bases at J, with 16 bases in the middle. Germline-derived CDR1 and CDR2 are ENHRY and SYGVKD. The CDR3 is made up of 14 amino acids.

The chain is built from TRBV20-1 and TRBJ1-2; D is ambiguous. From germline, CDR1 is DFQATT and CDR2 SNEGSKA (reference sequence). The CDR3 spans 13 residues. V was cut by 2 bases and J by 1 base, with 8 bases left in between. In nucleotides, the CDR3 is TGCAGTGCTAGATCGGTTCATAACTATGGCTACACCTTC. Its translation: CSARSVHNYGYTF.

This clonotype was recorded a few times. The chain is built from TRBV20-1 and TRBJ2-5; TRBD2 might be the D (6 bases). Germline CDR1 is DFQATT and CDR2 is SNEGSKA (reference sequence). The V gene lost 2 bases and the J gene lost 4 bases, with 11 bases spanning the gap. CDR3 length: 13 amino acids. CDR3: CSARRDWGETQYF. CDR3 DNA sequence: TGCAGTGCTAGAAGGGACTGGGGAGAGACCCAGTACTTC.

This clonotype was picked up a small number of times. The chain joins TRBV6-1 to TRBJ1-4; TRBD1 matches at 7 bases. Per germline, CDR1 MNHNS and CDR2 SASEGT. The CDR3 sequence is 14 residues long. V shed 6 bases and J 10 bases; nucleotides not matched to a gene: 11. The CDR3 sequence: CASSPGQLGPKLFF. CDR3 DNA: TGTGCCAGCAGCCCGGGACAGCTCGGACCAAAACTGTTTTTT.

This clonotype was recorded a few times. The genes are TRBV20-1 and TRBJ2-5, with 7 bases fitting TRBD1. This CDR3 region has 17 residues. V trimming: 3 bases; J trimming: 5 bases; junction bases outside the gene matches: 18. Germline V lookup: CDR1 DFQATT, CDR2 SNEGSKA (reference sequence). The CDR3 region is CSASVVGQEKFGETQYF. The CDR3 nucleotides read TGCAGTGCTAGTGTGGTCGGACAGGAAAAATTCGGGGAGACCCAGTACTTC.

The chain links TRBV24-1 to TRBJ1-2, with D maybe TRBD1 (6 bases). V lost 4 bases, J lost 3 bases, and 17 bases lay in between. The CDR3 loop spans 16 amino acids. Germline loops: CDR1 KGHDR, CDR2 SFDVKD. The CDR3 DNA is TGTGCCACCAGTGACCCACCCGAGGACAGTGACTATGGCTACACCTTC. This translates into CATSDPPEDSDYGYTF.

This chain joins TRBV20-1 and TRBJ2-7, with TRBD2 matching 9 bases. Germline CDR1 reads DFQATT; CDR2 reads SNEGSKA (reference sequence). Trimming cost V 5 bases and J 3 bases; bases outside gene matches: 8. CDR3 size: 14 residues. The CDR3 loop is CSAFIAGEFYEQYF. DNA for the CDR3: TGCAGTGCTTTCATAGCGGGAGAATTCTACGAGCAGTACTTC.

A few counts support this clonotype. The chain recombines TRBV12-3 or TRBV12-4 with TRBJ2-5, with D perhaps matching TRBD2 (5 bases). The CDR3 contains 12 residues. Trimming pared 6 bases from V and 4 bases from J, leaving 9 bases between. CDR3 bases: TGTGCCAGCAGAGAGGGTGGAGAGACCCAGTACTTC. It is translated as CASREGGETQYF.

At least ten counts were recorded for this clonotype. The V call is TRBV6-5, the J call TRBJ2-7, with D possibly being TRBD1 or TRBD2 (6 bases each). CDR3 size: 14 residues. Trimming left V 0 bases short and J 2 bases short, with 8 bases between. Germline CDR1 and CDR2: MNHEY and SVGAGI. CDR3 loop: CASSYSGGPYEQYF. The CDR3 DNA sequence: TGTGCCAGCAGTTACTCTGGGGGGCCCTACGAGCAGTACTTC.